Reported below is one T cell receptor beta chain. The antigen is unknown. Donors had nominal health at sampling but likely had unrecorded immune exposures. The sample comes from a study of cytomegalovirus exposure and HLA in healthy donors. Findings and caveats of the study: TCR association rates varied by HLA locus in a later analysis, with DRB1 highest and HLA-C lowest. Immune exposure information comprised only CMV serostatus.

Use of 60 Vbeta and 13 Jbeta primers characterized the PCR. TCRdb's copy holds only in-frame clones and misses some; the assay was immunoSEQ multiplex PCR. The sample holds over 150,000 clones; around 80% are singletons and the top ten take approximately 13%. This TCR was sampled from a woman aged 50 to 65 in good health and CMV-seropositive. The specimen sequenced was PBMCs.

Here the CDR3 reads CASSLSGYNEQFF. The DNA for the CDR3 is TGTGCCAGCAGCTTATCAGGGTACAATGAGCAGTTCTTC. This sequence joins TRBV7-9 and TRBJ2-1, with TRBD1 as a possible D gene (5 bases). The V gene lost 2 bases and the J gene lost 4 bases, with 6 bases spanning the gap. Germline CDR1 reads SEHNR; CDR2 reads FQNEAQ (reference sequence). This CDR3 comprises 13 residues. The whole variable domain, remainder taken from reference TRBV7-9 and TRBJ2-1, is DTGVSQNPRHKITKRGQNVTFRCDPISEHNRLYWYRQTLGQGPEFLTYFQNEAQLEKSRLLSDRFSAERPKGSFSTLEIQRTEQGDSAMYLCASSLSGYNEQFFGPGTRLTVL.